These 18 T cell receptor beta chains were sequenced from one sample in a study of siplizumab effects on memory and regulatory T cells. Sequencing was performed with immunoSEQ multiplex PCR; in TCRdb, only in-frame clones are kept and a portion is missing. Among around 87,000 clones listed, 85% to 90% were seen once. The sample comprised CD4+ T cells sorted from blood. The origin of the receptors is a human donor in good health.

The gene calls are TRBV6-1 and TRBJ1-3; the match to TRBD1 covers 7 bases. From germline, CDR1 is MNHNS and CDR2 SASEGT. V shed 8 bases and J 0 bases; nucleotides not matched to a gene: 1. The CDR3 extends over 13 amino acids. CDR3 residues: CASGTASGNTIYF. As DNA, the CDR3 is TGTGCCAGCGGGACAGCCTCTGGAAACACCATATATTTT.

V is TRBV27 and J is TRBJ2-7; the D is unclear. Between the trimmed V and J ends, which lost 8 bases and 2 bases, there was a span of 1 base. Germline V gene data show CDR1 as MNHEY and CDR2 as SMNVEV (reference sequence). The CDR3 is 9 amino acids. The chain's CDR3 is CASPYEQYF. In DNA form, the CDR3 reads TGTGCCAGCCCCTACGAGCAGTACTTC.

The CDR3 sequence is CAWSGTGLQETQYF. The CDR3 nucleotides read TGTGCCTGGAGTGGCACAGGATTGCAAGAGACCCAGTACTTC. The chain is built from TRBV30 and TRBJ2-5, with a tentative D call TRBD1 (5 bases). The germline V gene has CDR1 GTSNPN and CDR2 SVGIG (reference sequence). CDR3 size: 14 residues. V dropped 1 base and J dropped 2 bases, with 11 bases sitting between them.

The chain carries TRBV10-3 and TRBJ2-7, with TRBD2 matching 10 bases. V shed 4 bases, J shed 2 bases, and the junction held 8 bases outside the gene matches. The length of the CDR3 is 16 residues. The germline V gene encodes CDR1 ENHRY and CDR2 SYGVKD. CDR3 protein: CAISGRTSGATYEQYF. The CDR3, as DNA: TGTGCCATCAGTGGAAGGACTAGCGGAGCTACCTACGAGCAGTACTTC.

The J gene is TRBJ2-3, the V gene TRBV7-2, with 13 positions matching TRBD2. Germline V CDR1 and CDR2: SGHTA, FQGNSA. J was trimmed by 1 base and V by 0 bases; bases with no gene match: 7. The CDR3 sequence is 19 residues long. The chain's CDR3 is CASSLARGLAGLGTDTQYF. The CDR3, as DNA: TGTGCCAGCAGCTTAGCACGGGGACTAGCGGGACTGGGCACAGATACGCAGTATTTT.

The chain joins TRBV28 to TRBJ1-1, with TRBD1 identical over 7 bases. Per germline, CDR1 MDHEN and CDR2 SYDVKM. This CDR3 spans 13 amino acids. After removal of 10 bases from V and 5 bases from J, the junction contained 10 bases not matched to a gene. CDR3 sequence reads: CATIPQGRTEAFF. CDR3 coding DNA: TGTGCCACCATCCCACAGGGGAGGACTGAAGCTTTCTTT.

This chain connects TRBV6-6 to TRBJ1-5; no clear D. V was trimmed by 4 bases and J by 3 bases, leaving 4 bases between them. The CDR3 extends over 12 amino acids. CDR1 is MNHNY, CDR2 SVGAGI, per germline (reference sequence). The CDR3 DNA is TGTGCCAGCAGTTCCCCCAATCAGCCCCAGCATTTT. This sequence encodes CASSSPNQPQHF.

The CDR3 bases are TGTGCCAGCAGCCCGGACAGGGGGCTGGAGCAGTACTTC. It yields the protein CASSPDRGLEQYF. The chain employs TRBV6-5 and TRBJ2-7, with TRBD1 matching over 11 bases. Germline assignment: CDR1 MNHEY and CDR2 SVGAGI. J gave up 7 bases and V 6 bases, and 5 bases lay outside the gene matches. CDR3 size: 13 residues.

The chain combines TRBV7-2 with TRBJ1-5; D not resolved. This CDR3 region has 13 residues. The V end was cut by 3 bases, the J end by 5 bases, with 8 bases between. Germline V gene lookup returns CDR1 SGHTA and CDR2 FQGNSA. The DNA of the CDR3 is TGTGCCAGCAGCTTTAATCGGGATCAGCCCCAGCATTTT. This translates into CASSFNRDQPQHF.

The V call is TRBV28, the J call TRBJ1-1, with D perhaps matching TRBD1 (6 bases). The CDR3 is 11 amino acids. The germline V gene encodes CDR1 MDHEN and CDR2 SYDVKM. The V end lost 11 bases, the J end lost 5 bases, and 12 bases lay between the germline ends. The CDR3 is CASKGGTEAFF. In nucleotides, the CDR3 is TGTGCCTCAAAGGGGGGGACTGAAGCTTTCTTT. Using reference TRBV28 and TRBJ1-1 for the parts outside the CDR3, the full variable domain is DVKVTQSSRYLVKRTGEKVFLECVQDMDHENMFWYRQDPGLGLRLIYFSYDVKMKEKGDIPEGYSVSREKKERFSLILESASTNQTSMYLCASKGGTEAFFGQGTRLTVV.

The chain employs TRBV6-6 and TRBJ2-7, with TRBD2 matching 14 bases. Germline CDR1 and CDR2: MNHNY and SVGAGI (reference sequence). Trimming cost V 7 bases and J 5 bases; bases outside gene matches: 7. This CDR3 is built from 15 residues. The CDR3: CASTPQGLAGDEQYF. CDR3 coding DNA: TGTGCCAGCACTCCCCAGGGACTAGCGGGAGACGAGCAGTACTTC.

CDR3 region: CASRASGEETQYF. The DNA of the CDR3 is TGTGCCAGCCGGGCTAGCGGCGAAGAGACCCAGTACTTC. The rearrangement joins TRBV7-2 to TRBJ2-5; 7 nucleotides align to TRBD2. Germline assignment: CDR1 SGHTA and CDR2 FQGNSA. The CDR3 has 13 amino acids. The J segment lost 3 bases and the V segment lost 8 bases, leaving 6 bases of the junction unmatched.

CDR3 residues: CASSPMGAGGRYEQYF. DNA of the CDR3: TGTGCCAGCAGTCCGATGGGAGCCGGGGGGCGCTACGAGCAGTACTTC. The chain has TRBV28 and TRBJ2-7; a possible D gene is TRBD2 (7 bases). This CDR3 contains 16 residues. V lost 5 bases and J 3 bases, leaving 20 bases between the germline ends. Germline CDR1 reads MDHEN; CDR2 reads SYDVKM.

The chain uses TRBV5-1 and TRBJ2-3; D might be TRBD2 (6 bases). Germline V CDR1 and CDR2: SGHRS, YFSETQ. The V gene lost 6 bases and the J gene lost 6 bases, with 14 bases spanning the gap. CDR3 length equals 13 residues. The CDR3 sequence is CASTRGSGDTQYF. CDR3 bases: TGCGCCAGCACACGGGGTAGCGGCGATACGCAGTATTTT.

J is TRBJ2-5 and V is TRBV11-3, with D hard to call. The CDR3 is 13 amino acids. Germline assignment: CDR1 SGHNT and CDR2 YENEEA. V was clipped by 3 bases and J by 2 bases, with 7 bases between them. The CDR3 is CASSLITQETQYF. Written as DNA, the CDR3 is TGTGCCAGCAGCTTGATCACTCAAGAGACCCAGTACTTC. Based on the CDR3 plus reference TRBV11-3 and TRBJ2-5, the full variable domain is EAGVVQSPRYKIIEKKQPVAFWCNPISGHNTLYWYLQNLGQGPELLIRYENEEAVDDSQLPKDRFSAERLKGVDSTLKIQPAELGDSAVYLCASSLITQETQYFGPGTRLLVL.

The CDR3 sequence is CASMDSSGISNQPQHF. The CDR3 bases are TGTGCCAGCATGGACAGCTCGGGGATAAGCAATCAGCCCCAGCATTTT. V gene TRBV2 combines with J gene TRBJ1-5; TRBD1 is a possible D gene (6 bases). Deletions cut 7 bases from V and 1 base from J, with 17 bases between. The germline gives CDR1 SNHLY, CDR2 FYNNEI. The CDR3 consists of 16 residues.

This clone has just one count. This chain uses TRBV4-1 with TRBJ2-4; D not resolved. The V end was cut by 0 bases, the J end by 0 bases, with 6 bases between. CDR3 size: 15 residues. The germline gives CDR1 MGHRA, CDR2 YSYEKL. This CDR3 is CASSQERLAKNIQYF. CDR3 DNA: TGCGCCAGCAGCCAAGAACGGTTAGCCAAAAACATTCAGTACTTC.

This clone appeared a single time. The chain recombines TRBV30 with TRBJ1-5; no firm D call. Germline V gives CDR1 GTSNPN, CDR2 SVGIG (reference sequence). Trimming left V 3 bases short and J 6 bases short, with 12 bases between. The CDR3 spans 13 residues. CDR3 loop: CAWRPAGGQPQHF. The DNA of the CDR3 is TGTGCCTGGAGGCCGGCGGGAGGTCAGCCCCAGCATTTT.